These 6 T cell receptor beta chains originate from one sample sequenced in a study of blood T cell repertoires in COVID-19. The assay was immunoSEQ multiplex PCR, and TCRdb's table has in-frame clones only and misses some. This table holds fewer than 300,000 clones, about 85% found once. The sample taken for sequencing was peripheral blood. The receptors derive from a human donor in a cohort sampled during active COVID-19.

The CDR3 DNA reads as TGTGCCAGCAGCGTAGGGCTAGCGGGAATCACAGATACGCAGTATTTT. It specifies CASSVGLAGITDTQYF. The chain uses TRBV9 and TRBJ2-3, with 9 bases fitting TRBD2. CDR3 length: 16 residues. Germline lookup yields CDR1 SGDLS and CDR2 YYNGEE. The V gene end was trimmed by 0 bases and the J gene end by 2 bases; junction bases not matched to a gene: 4. Full variable domain (remainder filled in from reference TRBV9 and TRBJ2-3): DSGVTQTPKHLITATGQRVTLRCSPRSGDLSVYWYQQSLDQGLQFLIQYYNGEERAKGNILERFSAQQFPDLHSELNLSSLELGDSALYFCASSVGLAGITDTQYFGPGTRLTVL.

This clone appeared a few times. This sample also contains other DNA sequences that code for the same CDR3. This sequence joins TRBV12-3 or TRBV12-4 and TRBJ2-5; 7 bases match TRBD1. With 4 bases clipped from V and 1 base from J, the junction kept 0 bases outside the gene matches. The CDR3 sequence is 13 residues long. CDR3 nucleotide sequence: TGTGCCAGCAGTTCAGGGGGCCAAGAGACCCAGTACTTC. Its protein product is CASSSGGQETQYF.

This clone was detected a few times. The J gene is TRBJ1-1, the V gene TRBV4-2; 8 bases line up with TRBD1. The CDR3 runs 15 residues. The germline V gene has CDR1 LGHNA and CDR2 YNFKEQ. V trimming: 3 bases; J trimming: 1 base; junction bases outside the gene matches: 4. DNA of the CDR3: TGTGCCAGCAGCCACCCAGACAGGGGGAACACTGAAGCTTTCTTT. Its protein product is CASSHPDRGNTEAFF.

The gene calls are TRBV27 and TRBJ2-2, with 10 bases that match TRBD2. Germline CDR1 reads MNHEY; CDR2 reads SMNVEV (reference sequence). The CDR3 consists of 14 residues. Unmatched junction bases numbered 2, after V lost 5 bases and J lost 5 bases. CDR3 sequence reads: CASSRTSGTGELFF. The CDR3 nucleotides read TGTGCCAGCAGTCGGACTAGCGGTACCGGGGAGCTGTTTTTT.

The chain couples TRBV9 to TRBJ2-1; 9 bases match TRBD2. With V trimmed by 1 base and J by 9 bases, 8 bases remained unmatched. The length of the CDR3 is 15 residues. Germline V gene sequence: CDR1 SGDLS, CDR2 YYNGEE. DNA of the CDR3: TGTGCCAGCAGCGTATTCTCTAGCGGGAACGCTGAGCAGTTCTTC. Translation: CASSVFSSGNAEQFF. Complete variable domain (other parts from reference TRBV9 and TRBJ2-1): DSGVTQTPKHLITATGQRVTLRCSPRSGDLSVYWYQQSLDQGLQFLIQYYNGEERAKGNILERFSAQQFPDLHSELNLSSLELGDSALYFCASSVFSSGNAEQFFGPGTRLTVL.

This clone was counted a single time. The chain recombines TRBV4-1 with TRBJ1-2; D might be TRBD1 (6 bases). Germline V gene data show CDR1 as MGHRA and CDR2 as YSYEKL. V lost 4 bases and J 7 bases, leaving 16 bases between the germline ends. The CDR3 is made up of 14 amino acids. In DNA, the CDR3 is TGCGCCAGCAGCCCAACACAGGGCTTGATTGGCTACACCTTC. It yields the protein CASSPTQGLIGYTF.